One and the same sample provided the 21 T cell receptor beta chains below, sequenced in a study of T cell clonality in common variable immunodeficiency. Study results and limitations: Common variable immunodeficiency TCR beta sequences reportedly had fewer deletions and N-nucleotide insertions.

The method was immunoSEQ multiplex PCR; TCRdb's version includes in-frame clones alone and lacks a portion of them. The data show some 19,000 clones, with none appearing a single time. What these receptors recognize is not known. The sample taken for sequencing was peripheral blood mononuclear cells. Every receptor here comes from a human donor with common variable immunodeficiency.

This clone appeared many times. The observed sequence ends 3 residues before the CDR3 terminus, with the missing tail filled in from the germline J gene. This chain uses TRBV5-1 with TRBJ1-1, with 9 bases fitting TRBD1. Germline loops: CDR1 SGHRS, CDR2 YFSETQ. The CDR3 covers 16 residues. The V gene end was trimmed by 2 bases and the J gene end by 1 base; junction bases not matched to a gene: 6. This chain's CDR3 is CASSFTGGLGNTEAFF. Incomplete CDR3 DNA: TGCGCCAGCAGCTTTACAGGGGGCTTGGGGAACACTGAA.

Ten or more counts support this clone. The read comes to an end 3 residues before the CDR3 does, leaving the germline J gene to fill in the end. The genes are TRBV7-3 and TRBJ1-1; 9 bases fit TRBD1. Trimming took 5 bases from V and 2 from J; bases not matched to a gene: 6. Germline CDR1 SGHTA, CDR2 FQGTGA. CDR3 length equals 15 residues. The covered CDR3 bases are TGTGCCAGCAGCCCAAGACAGGGGGGAAACACTGAA. It specifies CASSPRQGGNTE. The CDR3 reads in full as CASSPRQGGNTEAFF.

This clone was counted only a few times. Read data end 3 residues before the CDR3 end; the end is taken from the germline J gene. This chain connects TRBV7-2 to TRBJ2-7; D possibly corresponds to TRBD2 (5 bases). Germline values: CDR1 SGHTA, CDR2 FQGNSA. There are 13 residues in the CDR3. Trimming shortened V by 1 base and J by 6 bases, and 10 bases separated the two germline ends. The chain's CDR3 is CASSLDFGVEQYF. The covered CDR3 bases are TGTGCCAGCAGCTTAGATTTCGGGGTCGAG.

As concerns this clone: The CDR3 end is not reached by the read, which stops 3 residues before it; the germline J gene fills it in. V is TRBV10-2 and J is TRBJ2-3, with D possibly being TRBD2 (6 bases). The CDR3 length is 14 residues. Trimming removed 7 bases at V and 5 bases at J, with 16 bases between. In germline, CDR1 is WSHSY, CDR2 SAAADI. The CDR3 loop is CASMTSRMRDTQYF. The sequenced CDR3 bases are TGCGCCAGCATGACTAGTCGTATGAGAGATACG.

This clone was observed a handful of times. The read halts 3 residues ahead of the CDR3 end, with the missing end drawn from the germline J gene. The V gene is TRBV6-2 or TRBV6-3, the J gene TRBJ1-5; D remains ambiguous. Looked up from germline, CDR1 is MNHEY and CDR2 is SVGEGT. Trimming stripped 8 bases from V and 4 bases from J, with 15 bases between. The CDR3 is 14 amino acids. CDR3 residues: CASYSPRSNQPQHF. CDR3 DNA (partial): TGTGCCAGCTACTCCCCCCGCTCTAATCAGCCC.

Regarding this clone: Read sequence stops 3 residues before the CDR3 end, and the germline J gene provides the missing end. The genes are TRBV5-6 and TRBJ2-1, with TRBD1 as a possible D gene (5 bases). V was cut by 4 bases and J by 4 bases, with 12 bases left in between. Germline V gives CDR1 SGHDT, CDR2 YYEEEE. CDR3 length: 14 amino acids. The CDR3 sequence: CASSGVTEYNEQFF. The sequenced CDR3 bases are TGTGCCAGCAGCGGAGTGACAGAGTACAATGAG.

In this sample, this clone turned up many times. The CDR3 goes on 3 residues after the read ends, and that part is filled in from the germline J gene. This chain joins TRBV20-1 and TRBJ2-5; maybe TRBD2 (6 bases). The CDR3 is made up of 15 amino acids. The germline V gene has CDR1 DFQATT and CDR2 SNEGSKA (reference sequence). V gave up 6 bases and J gave up 1 base, with 18 bases separating them. This CDR3 is CSATPLTSSQETQYF. The sequenced CDR3 bases are TGCAGTGCCACACCCCTTACTAGCTCCCAAGAGACC.

This clone was seen a few times. The read ends 3 residues early relative to the CDR3; the germline J gene fills the gap. This chain links TRBV7-9 with TRBJ2-2, with 11 positions matching TRBD2. The CDR3 has 15 residues. Germline V gives CDR1 SEHNR, CDR2 FQNEAQ (reference sequence). J was trimmed by 8 bases and V by 11 bases; bases with no gene match: 13. The DNA read from the CDR3 is TGTGCCGGGTCCGGGACTAGCGGATTTCAAGGGGAG. Translated, it gives CAGSGTSGFQGE. The complete CDR3 reads CAGSGTSGFQGELFF. The full variable domain, its missing parts supplied by reference TRBV7-9 and TRBJ2-2, is DTGVSQNPRHKITKRGQNVTFRCDPISEHNRLYWYRQTLGQGPEFLTYFQNEAQLEKSRLLSDRFSAERPKGSFSTLEIQRTEQGDSAMYLCAGSGTSGFQGELFFGEGSRLTVL.

The sequenced CDR3 bases are TGTGCCAGCTCACCACGACAGAGAAATTCACCC. It is translated as CASSPRQRNSP. From start to end, the CDR3 is CASSPRQRNSPLHF. The chain joins TRBV18 to TRBJ1-6; D might be TRBD1 (5 bases). The CDR3 is cut off 3 residues early in the read; its end comes from the germline J gene. The length of the CDR3 is 14 residues. V gave up 1 base and J gave up 7 bases, with 8 bases separating them. Germline V gene data show CDR1 as KGHSH and CDR2 as LQKENI. The variable domain in full, with the rest retrieved from reference TRBV18 and TRBJ1-6, is NAGVMQNPRHLVRRRGQEARLRCSPMKGHSHVYWYRQLPEEGLKFMVYLQKENIIDESGMPKERFSAEFPKEGPSILRIQQVVRGDSAAYFCASSPRQRNSPLHFGNGTRLTVT.

Details on this clone: The sequenced fragment ends 3 residues before the CDR3 boundary, so the rest is inferred from the germline J gene. The gene calls are TRBV4-2 and TRBJ2-7; TRBD2 is a possible D gene (6 bases). V was pared by 1 base and J by 1 base, with 14 bases between. In germline, CDR1 is LGHNA, CDR2 YNFKEQ. The CDR3 is 16 residues long. The part of the CDR3 DNA that was read is TGTGCCAGCAGCCAAGTAAGTGGGGGGTCATCCTACGAG. This encodes CASSQVSGGSSYE. The full CDR3 protein is CASSQVSGGSSYEQYF.

The table lists this clone with a few counts. The read falls 3 residues short of the CDR3 end, and the missing part is taken from the germline J gene. The V gene is TRBV6-1, the J gene TRBJ1-5; weak D call: TRBD1 (5 bases). The germline V and J ends were trimmed by 1 base and 6 bases, with 13 bases remaining between them. CDR1 and CDR2 from the germline V gene are MNHNS and SASEGT. The CDR3 has 15 amino acids. CDR3 DNA (partial): TGTGCCAGCAGTGAAGGGGGCAGGGTTTTTCAGCCC. Translated: CASSEGGRVFQP. The entire CDR3 sequence reads CASSEGGRVFQPQHF.

This clone was counted ten times or more. Read coverage stops 3 residues before the CDR3 terminus; the germline J gene supplies the remainder. This sequence joins TRBV18 and TRBJ2-2; no firm D call. The CDR3 runs 13 residues. Trimming removed 3 bases at V and 0 bases at J, with 2 bases between. Germline CDR1 KGHSH, CDR2 LQKENI. The CDR3 loop is CASSPANTGELFF. The CDR3 bases that were read are TGTGCCAGCTCACCCGCGAACACCGGGGAG.

About this clone itself: From the germline J gene comes the end of the CDR3, since the read stops 3 residues before it. The chain combines TRBV7-2 with TRBJ2-5; TRBD1 might be the D (7 bases). The V and J ends lost 2 bases and 4 bases respectively, with 11 bases between them. Germline V lookup: CDR1 SGHTA, CDR2 FQGNSA. The CDR3 covers 14 residues. The part of the CDR3 DNA that was read is TGTGCCAGCAGCTTAATTCAGGGGGGAGAGACC. Translated, it gives CASSLIQGGET. The full CDR3 protein is CASSLIQGGETQYF.

As regards this clone: The read ends 3 residues early relative to the CDR3; the germline J gene fills the gap. This chain links TRBV7-2 with TRBJ2-3; no firm D call. Germline-derived CDR1 and CDR2 are SGHTA and FQGNSA. The ends were cut back, 2 bases at V and 3 bases at J, with 9 bases in the middle. The CDR3 totals 14 residues. The covered CDR3 bases are TGTGCCAGCAGCTTAAGTGCGGCAACAGATACG. Translating gives CASSLSAATDT. The CDR3 reads in full as CASSLSAATDTQYF.

As concerns this clone: The read terminates 3 residues ahead of where the CDR3 ends, so the germline J gene completes it. The genes are TRBV6-2 or TRBV6-3 and TRBJ2-7, with TRBD2 matching 9 bases. Losses at the gene ends were 2 bases for V and 4 bases for J; bases not matched to a gene: 3. The CDR3 is 14 residues long. CDR1 is MNHEY and CDR2 is SVGEGT in the germline V gene. CDR3 in amino acids: CASSYRAGGYEQYF. The DNA read from the CDR3 is TGTGCCAGCAGTTACAGGGCGGGAGGGTACGAG.

Notes on this clone: The read ends 3 residues early relative to the CDR3; the germline J gene fills the gap. V usage is TRBV19 and J usage is TRBJ2-3; a weak D match, TRBD1 (6 bases). Trimming took off 6 bases at V and 5 bases at J, with 15 bases between the two ends. The germline gives CDR1 LNHDA, CDR2 SQIVND (reference sequence). The CDR3 spans 14 residues. Partial CDR3 DNA: TGTGCCAGTAGGGGCAGGGGTGCAGTAGATACG. It specifies CASRGRGAVDT. The complete CDR3 sequence is CASRGRGAVDTQYF. The variable domain in full, with the rest retrieved from reference TRBV19 and TRBJ2-3, is DGGITQSPKYLFRKEGQNVTLSCEQNLNHDAMYWYRQDPGQGLRLIYYSQIVNDFQKGDIAEGYSVSREKKESFPLTVTSAQKNPTAFYLCASRGRGAVDTQYFGPGTRLTVL.

Points on this clone: Read data end 3 residues before the CDR3 end; the end is taken from the germline J gene. The chain employs TRBV19 and TRBJ1-1, with TRBD1 as a possible D gene (6 bases). CDR1 and CDR2 from the germline V gene are LNHDA and SQIVND (reference sequence). This CDR3 spans 14 amino acids. This CDR3 is CASSIALTGIGAFF. Partial CDR3 DNA: TGTGCCAGTAGTATAGCCTTAACAGGGATTGGG.

About this clone itself: Sequencing ends 3 residues short of the CDR3 end; the germline J gene provides the rest. This chain uses TRBV19 with TRBJ2-1, with D tentatively TRBD1 (6 bases). The ends were cut back, 1 base at V and 9 bases at J, with 16 bases in the middle. The CDR3 loop spans 15 amino acids. Per germline, CDR1 LNHDA and CDR2 SQIVND (reference sequence). The part of the CDR3 DNA that was read is TGTGCCAGTAGTATAGGTCCGTTTGGGGGCAGTGAG. It encodes CASSIGPFGGSE. The whole CDR3 region reads CASSIGPFGGSEQFF.

This clone has more than one count but fewer than ten. The read halts 3 residues ahead of the CDR3 end, with the missing end drawn from the germline J gene. The rearrangement uses TRBV6-2 or TRBV6-3 and TRBJ2-7; D is possibly TRBD2 (6 bases). Trimming shortened V by 2 bases and J by 0 bases, and 17 bases separated the two germline ends. Germline CDR1 and CDR2: MNHEY and SVGEGT. CDR3 size: 17 residues. The CDR3 protein is CASSYDVAGPTSYEQYF. The DNA read from the CDR3 is TGTGCCAGCAGTTACGATGTTGCGGGGCCTACCTCCTACGAG.

This clone was counted at least ten times. Read sequence stops 3 residues before the CDR3 end, and the germline J gene provides the missing end. This chain connects TRBV5-4 to TRBJ1-6; D possibly corresponds to TRBD1 (5 bases). Germline V lookup: CDR1 SGHNT, CDR2 YYREEE (reference sequence). The CDR3 totals 12 residues. Trimming pared 9 bases from V and 7 bases from J, leaving 11 bases between. The CDR3 region is CATHQGNSPLHF. CDR3 DNA, as far as it was read: TGTGCCACCCACCAGGGAAATTCACCC.

By frequency in the sample, this clone is medium-sized. The read gets to within 3 residues of the CDR3 end, and the germline J gene fills in the rest. The chain joins TRBV6-2 or TRBV6-3 to TRBJ1-1; D is unclear. In germline, CDR1 is MNHEY, CDR2 SVGEGT. This CDR3 region has 14 residues. Trimming took off 5 bases at V and 0 bases at J, with 10 bases between the two ends. The part of the CDR3 DNA that was read is TGTGCCAGCAGTACTATACCAATGAACACTGAA. This codes for CASSTIPMNTE. In full, the CDR3 reads CASSTIPMNTEAFF.